The 21 T cell receptor beta chains reported below all come from one sample, sequenced in a study of tissue T cells after allogeneic stem cell transplantation. The repertoire was sequenced with immunoSEQ multiplex PCR; TCRdb's copy has only in-frame clones and lacks some. The sample consists of around 7,700 clones, approximately 52% of them appearing once. Specified time point: mouse harvest day 7 after allogeneic transplant. Each mouse received 10^7 T-cell-depleted marrow cells plus 10^6 splenic CD5+ T cells by tail vein. What was sequenced was gut tissue. The receptors were sampled from a female BALB/c mouse given C57BL/6 T cells with graft-versus-host disease after an allogeneic hematopoietic cell transplant.

For this clone: Mouse gene names and germline throughout. Read sequence stops 1 residue before the CDR3 end, and the germline J gene provides the missing end. This chain uses TRBV26 with TRBJ2-1; D is possibly TRBD1 (6 bases). This CDR3 spans 13 amino acids. V was shortened by 6 bases and J by 7 bases, with 13 bases between the two germline ends. Germline CDR1 reads KGHPV; CDR2 reads FQNQEV (reference sequence). The CDR3 protein is CASSRQDGAEQFF. Partial CDR3 DNA: TGTGCCAGCAGCCGACAGGATGGAGCTGAGCAGTTC.

Of note for this clone: Genes and germline are mouse. Read data end 1 residue before the CDR3 end; the end is taken from the germline J gene. This chain connects TRBV5 to TRBJ2-4; no clear D gene. There are 14 residues in the CDR3. CDR1 and CDR2 (germline): LGHNA, YNLKQL (reference sequence). Trimming shortened V by 0 bases and J by 0 bases, and 4 bases separated the two germline ends. The chain's CDR3 is CASSQEGSQNTLYF. CDR3 bases read: TGTGCCAGCAGCCAAGAAGGGAGTCAAAACACCTTGTAC.

This clone came up a few times. Any gene name here is a mouse gene name. The CDR3 extends 1 residue past the end of the read, so its final part is completed from the germline J gene. The J gene is TRBJ1-2, the V gene TRBV23; the DNA was not used to check the table's D call, TRBD1. The CDR3 is made up of 15 amino acids. Germline V gene lookup returns CDR1 KGHTA and CDR2 FQNQQP. The CDR3 spells CSSSQSPTANSDYTF. The CDR3 DNA, read in part, is TGCTCCAGCAGTCAATCTCCGACAGCAAACTCCGACTACACC. The complete variable domain, with remaining parts taken from reference TRBV23 and TRBJ1-2, reads DAAVTQKPRYLIKMKGQEAEMKCIPEKGHTAVFWYQQKQSKELKFLIYFQNQQPLDQIDMVKERFSAVCPSSSLCSLGIRTCEAEDSALYLCSSSQSPTANSDYTFGSGTRLLVI.

With respect to this clone: Gene names denote mouse genes. The CDR3 end lies 1 residue beyond the end of the read and is filled in from the germline J gene. The J gene is TRBJ1-1, the V gene TRBV26, with D possibly matching TRBD1 (6 bases). From germline, CDR1 is KGHPV and CDR2 FQNQEV (reference sequence). The CDR3 is 13 amino acids. V lost 6 bases, J lost 0 bases, and 8 bases lay in between. The covered CDR3 bases are TGTGCCAGCAGACAGGGCGCAAACACAGAAGTCTTC. Its translation is CASRQGANTEVF. The full CDR3 protein reads CASRQGANTEVFF.

About this clone: Gene names refer to mouse genes. The read ends 1 residue early relative to the CDR3; the germline J gene fills the gap. V and J are TRBV23 and TRBJ2-2. Germline V gene data show CDR1 as KGHTA and CDR2 as FQNQQP. The CDR3 has 15 residues. The CDR3 loop is CTSSQFGGDTGQLYF. Partial CDR3 DNA: TGCACCAGCAGTCAATTCGGGGGAGACACCGGGCAGCTCTAC.

This clone is classed as medium-sized. Germline and genes here are mouse. The read gets to within 1 residue of the CDR3 end, and the germline J gene fills in the rest. This rearrangement joins TRBV26 to TRBJ2-2; D might be TRBD1 or TRBD2, each matching 5 bases. The V gene's germline CDR1 is KGHPV and CDR2 FQNQEV (reference sequence). Trimming shortened V by 0 bases and J by 2 bases, and 7 bases separated the two germline ends. CDR3 length: 15 residues. The CDR3 DNA, read in part, is TGTGCCAGCAGTCTGTCGGGGGTGAACACCGGGCAGCTCTAC. It specifies CASSLSGVNTGQLY. The complete CDR3 reads CASSLSGVNTGQLYF.

About this clone: Germline and genes: mouse. The read ends 1 residue early relative to the CDR3; the germline J gene fills the gap. The V call is TRBV26, the J call TRBJ2-3, with 7 bases identical to TRBD1. Germline V lookup: CDR1 KGHPV, CDR2 FQNQEV (reference sequence). The junction had 4 bases not matched to a gene; V was cut back by 4 bases and J by 3 bases. The CDR3 extends over 14 amino acids. Partial CDR3 DNA: TGTGCCAGCAGTCCGACAGGGAAGGCAGAAACGCTGTAT. Encoded protein: CASSPTGKAETLY. From start to end, the CDR3 is CASSPTGKAETLYF.

Comments on this clone: Gene names refer to mouse genes. Read coverage stops 1 residue before the CDR3 terminus; the germline J gene supplies the remainder. The gene calls are TRBV29 and TRBJ1-5; D may be TRBD1 (6 bases). CDR1 is MSHET, CDR2 SYDVDS, per germline. The CDR3 sequence is 15 residues long. The V end was cut by 2 bases, the J end by 0 bases, with 8 bases between. The sequenced CDR3 bases are TGTGCTAGCAGTTTAGGACAGTATAACAACCAGGCTCCGCTT. It is translated as CASSLGQYNNQAPL. The entire CDR3 protein is CASSLGQYNNQAPLF.

Of note for this clone: Each gene name is a mouse one. The read is 1 residue too short to cover the CDR3 end, so that end is filled in from the germline J gene. The chain has TRBV19 and TRBJ1-3, with D perhaps matching TRBD1 (6 bases). The CDR3 spans 15 residues. Deletions cut 4 bases from V and 0 bases from J, with 11 bases between. Germline V gene sequence: CDR1 FNHDT, CDR2 SITEND (reference sequence). Partial CDR3 DNA: TGTGCCAGCAGTCATCAGGGGCGTTCTGGAAATACGCTCTAT. It translates to CASSHQGRSGNTLY. The full CDR3 sequence reads CASSHQGRSGNTLYF.

This clone was picked up one time. Gene names and germline refer to mouse. The observed sequence ends 1 residue before the CDR3 terminus, with the missing tail filled in from the germline J gene. The chain couples TRBV3 to TRBJ2-4; 11 nucleotides match TRBD2. CDR1 SNHLY and CDR2 FYNGKV come from the germline V gene (reference sequence). The CDR3 extends over 15 amino acids. With V trimmed by 2 bases and J by 3 bases, 1 base remained unmatched. CDR3: CASSLRLGGQNTLYF. CDR3 DNA (partial): TGTGCCAGCAGCTTAAGACTGGGGGGGCAAAACACCTTGTAC. Combining the CDR3 with reference TRBV3 and TRBJ2-4 gives the whole variable domain GPKVLQIPSHQIIDMGQMVTLNCDPVSNHLYFYWYKQILGQQMEFLVNFYNGKVMEKSKLFKDQFSVERPDGSYFTLKIQPTALEDSAVYFCASSLRLGGQNTLYFGAGTRLSVL.

This clone appeared once. The gene names here belong to mouse. From the germline J gene comes the end of the CDR3, since the read stops 1 residue before it. The chain recombines TRBV16 with TRBJ1-1, with D possibly matching TRBD1 (6 bases). This CDR3 has 15 residues. The germline V gene has CDR1 SGHSA and CDR2 FRNQAP. The V gene lost 1 base and the J gene lost 4 bases, with 13 bases spanning the gap. CDR3 sequence reads: CASSLGGGGATEVFF. The covered CDR3 bases are TGTGCAAGCAGCTTAGGGGGAGGGGGTGCCACAGAAGTCTTC.

This clone has just a few counts. The genes are named according to mouse. Coverage ceases 1 residue before the CDR3 finishes, and the germline J gene fills in the end. The gene calls are TRBV13-1 and TRBJ1-4; 10 nucleotides line up with TRBD1. The CDR3 totals 13 residues. J lost 7 bases, V lost 7 bases, and 4 bases had no gene match. In germline, CDR1 is NSHNY, CDR2 SYGAGN. This chain's CDR3 is CASRQGASERLFF. The CDR3 bases that were read are TGTGCCAGCCGACAGGGGGCGTCCGAAAGATTATTT.

Remarks on this clone: The listed genes are named as in mouse. The read is 1 residue too short to cover the CDR3 end, so that end is filled in from the germline J gene. V and J are TRBV5 and TRBJ2-7, with D uncertain. V was shortened by 0 bases and J by 5 bases, with 5 bases between the two germline ends. CDR3 size: 12 residues. Germline CDR1 LGHNA, CDR2 YNLKQL (reference sequence). The sequenced CDR3 bases are TGTGCCAGCAGCCAAGAGAGGGATGAACAGTAC. Protein sequence: CASSQERDEQY. The whole CDR3 protein is CASSQERDEQYF.

Regarding this clone: Gene names are the mouse ones. CDR3 sequence: CASSDILGFNQDTQYF. CDR3 DNA, as far as it was read: TGTGCCAGCAGTGATATACTGGGGTTTAACCAAGACACCCAGTAC. The chain joins TRBV13-1 to TRBJ2-5; 7 bases are shared with TRBD2. The CDR3 goes on 1 residue after the read ends, and that part is filled in from the germline J gene. Germline loops: CDR1 NSHNY, CDR2 SYGAGN. The CDR3 is 16 residues long. V lost 1 base, J lost 0 bases, and 5 bases stayed unmatched.

Points on this clone: Gene names are mouse gene names. The CDR3 sequence: CASSLVGTGGAEQFF. The DNA read from the CDR3 is TGTGCCAGCAGCTTAGTGGGGACAGGGGGTGCTGAGCAGTTC. This chain links TRBV3 with TRBJ2-1, with 11 bases lining up with TRBD1. The read ends 1 residue early relative to the CDR3; the germline J gene fills the gap. The CDR3 runs 15 residues. J was trimmed by 6 bases and V by 1 base; bases with no gene match: 2. Germline V lookup: CDR1 SNHLY, CDR2 FYNGKV (reference sequence).

Points on this clone: The genes and germline here are from mouse. The DNA ends 1 residue before the CDR3 does, and the rest of the CDR3 is filled in from the germline J gene. This rearrangement joins TRBV5 to TRBJ1-6, with a possible D match to TRBD1 (6 bases). TRBJ1-6 is an open reading frame whose function is uncertain. CDR1 is LGHNA and CDR2 is YNLKQL in the germline V gene (reference sequence). The CDR3 extends over 13 amino acids. V dropped 0 bases and J dropped 10 bases, with 7 bases sitting between them. The CDR3 bases that were read are TGTGCCAGCAGCCAAGACAGGGGATCGCCCCTCTAC. As protein: CASSQDRGSPLY. The full CDR3 reads CASSQDRGSPLYF.

Sample share makes this clone medium-sized. Gene names follow the mouse nomenclature. The DNA ends 1 residue before the CDR3 does, and the rest of the CDR3 is filled in from the germline J gene. The chain combines TRBV5 with TRBJ2-7; 8 nucleotides agree with TRBD1. With V trimmed by 0 bases and J by 3 bases, 1 base remained unmatched. The germline gives CDR1 LGHNA, CDR2 YNLKQL (reference sequence). CDR3 length: 14 amino acids. The CDR3 is CASSQDRGLYEQYF. Partial CDR3 DNA: TGTGCCAGCAGCCAAGACAGGGGGCTCTATGAACAGTAC.

For this clone: Each gene name is a mouse one. The chain's CDR3 is CASSLRGAGQNTLYF. CDR3 DNA, as far as it was read: TGTGCCAGCTCTCTGAGGGGGGCGGGTCAAAACACCTTGTAC. This sequence joins TRBV12-2 and TRBJ2-4; a weak D match, TRBD2 (7 bases). The observed sequence ends 1 residue before the CDR3 terminus, with the missing tail filled in from the germline J gene. The CDR3 is 15 amino acids. CDR1 SGHLS and CDR2 HYDKME come from the germline V gene. V was cut by 1 base and J by 1 base, with 11 bases left in between. Combining the CDR3 with reference TRBV12-2 and TRBJ2-4 gives the whole variable domain NSGVVQSPRYIIKGKGERSILKCIPISGHLSVAWYQQTQGQELKFFIQHYDKMERDKGNLPSRFSVQQFDDYHSEMNMSALELEDSAVYFCASSLRGAGQNTLYFGAGTRLSVL.

On this clone itself: Here the gene names and germline are mouse. CDR3 DNA (partial): TGTGCCAGCGGGACAGTTTCCAACGAAAGATTATTT. This sequence encodes CASGTVSNERLF. The complete CDR3 sequence is CASGTVSNERLFF. J is TRBJ1-4 and V is TRBV13-2; D is perhaps TRBD1 (5 bases). From the germline J gene comes the end of the CDR3, since the read stops 1 residue before it. CDR1 is NNHNN, CDR2 SYGAGS, per germline (reference sequence). The CDR3 is 13 residues long. V lost 5 bases, J lost 0 bases, and 5 bases lay in between.

Turning to this clone: Gene names denote mouse genes. The DNA ends 1 residue before the CDR3 does, and the rest of the CDR3 is filled in from the germline J gene. The rearrangement joins TRBV26 to TRBJ2-5, with D possibly TRBD1 on 6 matching bases. CDR1 KGHPV and CDR2 FQNQEV come from the germline V gene (reference sequence). CDR3 size: 14 residues. V was trimmed by 6 bases and J by 1 base, leaving 11 bases between them. CDR3 loop: CASSLGTYQDTQYF. Incomplete CDR3 DNA: TGTGCCAGCAGCCTCGGGACATACCAAGACACCCAGTAC.

This clone is termed medium-sized (0.01 to 0.1%). Germline and genes here are mouse. The DNA ends 1 residue before the CDR3 does, and the rest of the CDR3 is filled in from the germline J gene. The chain has TRBV24 and TRBJ2-7; the D gene could be TRBD1 or TRBD2 (5 bases each). Germline CDR1 is KGHTA and CDR2 is FRNEEI. Trimming left V 1 base short and J 3 bases short, with 7 bases between. The CDR3 consists of 13 residues. This chain's CDR3 is CASSLSGGYEQYF. The covered CDR3 bases are TGTGCCAGCAGTCTGTCCGGGGGCTATGAACAGTAC.